The 14 T cell receptor beta chains reported below all come from one sample, sequenced in a study of T cell repertoires in cytomegalovirus infection. TCRdb reprocessed the reads with MiXCR, giving one entry per CDR3 protein. There are around 740,000 distinct CDR3 sequences in the sample; under 40% occur only once, and 2.8% lies in the top ten. The sequenced sample was PBMCs. These receptor sequences come from a human donor in good health (CMV status not recorded). Some clones in this sample may be carry-over from other donors' samples.

This chain's CDR3 is CASSFGDRGLPGELFF. The DNA of the CDR3 is TGTGCCAGCAGCTTTGGCGACAGGGGATTACCCGGGGAGCTGTTTTTT. V is TRBV7-2 and J is TRBJ2-2, with 8 bases fitting TRBD1. CDR3 length equals 16 residues. The J segment lost 6 bases and the V segment lost 3 bases, leaving 9 bases of the junction unmatched. CDR1 is SGHTA, CDR2 FQGNSA, per germline.

This clonotype was seen ten or more times. This rearrangement joins TRBV7-9 to TRBJ2-1; D is undetermined. CDR1 and CDR2 (germline): SEHNR, FQNEAQ (reference sequence). V was cut by 5 bases and J by 6 bases, with 14 bases left in between. This CDR3 is built from 14 residues. As DNA, the CDR3 is TGTGCCAGCAGCCCACCAGGAATGGGCAATGAGCAGTTCTTC. Translation gives CASSPPGMGNEQFF.

CDR3 residues: CASSYGAGELGTGELFF. In DNA, the CDR3 is TGTGCCAGCAGTTATGGAGCGGGAGAATTAGGCACCGGGGAGCTGTTTTTT. The chain is built from TRBV6-1 and TRBJ2-2; 8 bases are a match to TRBD2. The germline V gene encodes CDR1 MNHNS and CDR2 SASEGT. Germline trimming cut 5 bases from V and 4 bases from J; bases unmatched to any gene: 12. This CDR3 has 17 residues.

V usage is TRBV28 and J usage is TRBJ2-7; 10 bases fit TRBD1. Germline V CDR1 and CDR2: MDHEN, SYDVKM. V lost 6 bases and J lost 3; bases outside the gene matches: 8. The CDR3 loop spans 15 amino acids. The CDR3 here is CASRSTGTGDYEQYF. In DNA form, the CDR3 reads TGTGCCAGCAGATCCACCGGGACAGGGGACTACGAGCAGTACTTC. Combining the CDR3 with reference TRBV28 and TRBJ2-7 gives the whole variable domain DVKVTQSSRYLVKRTGEKVFLECVQDMDHENMFWYRQDPGLGLRLIYFSYDVKMKEKGDIPEGYSVSREKKERFSLILESASTNQTSMYLCASRSTGTGDYEQYFGPGTRLTVT.

V gene TRBV10-3 combines with J gene TRBJ2-2, with 11 positions matching TRBD2. Germline values: CDR1 ENHRY, CDR2 SYGVKD. V shed 5 bases, J shed 5 bases, and the junction held 7 bases outside the gene matches. The CDR3 has 16 amino acids. DNA of the CDR3: TGTGCCATCAGTTCATTAGCGGGAGGGTGGACCGGGGAGCTGTTTTTT. The encoded protein is CAISSLAGGWTGELFF.

This clonotype occurred a few times. V and J are TRBV28 and TRBJ2-1, with 9 nucleotides matching TRBD2. Losses at the gene ends were 6 bases for V and 4 bases for J; bases not matched to a gene: 4. Germline V gene data show CDR1 as MDHEN and CDR2 as SYDVKM. The CDR3 covers 14 residues. The CDR3 DNA follows: TGTGCCAGCAGGAGGCTAGCGGGGTACAATGAGCAGTTCTTC. This translates into CASRRLAGYNEQFF. Drawing the rest from reference TRBV28 and TRBJ2-1, the complete variable domain is DVKVTQSSRYLVKRTGEKVFLECVQDMDHENMFWYRQDPGLGLRLIYFSYDVKMKEKGDIPEGYSVSREKKERFSLILESASTNQTSMYLCASRRLAGYNEQFFGPGTRLTVL.

For this clonotype: A clone one base away is much larger, so this may be a read error. As DNA, the CDR3 is TGTGCCATCAGCTTATCCAGGGTCACTGAAGCTTTCTTT. It specifies CAISLSRVTEAFF. The chain has TRBV7-3 and TRBJ1-1; TRBD1 might be the D (5 bases). There are 13 residues in the CDR3. Germline loops: CDR1 SGHTA, CDR2 FQGTGA.

The CDR3 spells CASSFNPYEQYF. The DNA for the CDR3 is TGTGCCAGCAGCTTCAACCCCTACGAGCAGTACTTC. The chain has TRBV7-2 and TRBJ2-7; no clear D gene. Germline CDR1 reads SGHTA; CDR2 reads FQGNSA. This CDR3 contains 12 residues. V lost 3 bases and J 2 bases, leaving 5 bases between the germline ends.

The chain carries TRBV27 and TRBJ1-1, with no clear D. Germline V gene sequence: CDR1 MNHEY, CDR2 SMNVEV (reference sequence). Trimming took 8 bases from V and 4 from J, leaving 8 bases between them. The CDR3 totals 11 residues. CDR3 coding DNA: TGTGCCAGCCGGGGTGCCACTGAAGCTTTCTTT. As protein: CASRGATEAFF.

J is TRBJ2-3 and V is TRBV7-9, with D tentatively TRBD1 (5 bases). From germline, CDR1 is SEHNR and CDR2 FQNEAQ (reference sequence). V lost 1 base and J lost 12, with 11 bases in between. This CDR3 is 12 amino acids long. In DNA, the CDR3 is TGTGCCAGCAGCTTAGACGGCAGGGCCCAGTATTTT. Translation: CASSLDGRAQYF.

V is TRBV6-1 and J is TRBJ2-7, with D possibly TRBD2 on 6 matching bases. The CDR3 has 14 residues. Germline V gene lookup returns CDR1 MNHNS and CDR2 SASEGT. V lost 2 bases and J 6 bases, leaving 14 bases between the germline ends. The CDR3 sequence is CASSEFGGEVEQYF. CDR3 nucleotide sequence: TGTGCCAGCAGTGAATTCGGGGGAGAGGTCGAGCAGTACTTC.

This clonotype was seen a few times. V usage is TRBV28 and J usage is TRBJ2-3; D gene uncertain. The CDR3 runs to 13 residues. Germline lookup yields CDR1 MDHEN and CDR2 SYDVKM. Trimming took off 3 bases at V and 7 bases at J, with 11 bases between the two ends. This CDR3 reads CASSLGIKNTQYF. The CDR3 DNA reads as TGTGCCAGCAGTTTGGGCATTAAGAATACGCAGTATTTT.

The gene calls are TRBV28 and TRBJ2-7; 7 positions agree with TRBD1. J was trimmed by 1 base and V by 10 bases; bases with no gene match: 13. The CDR3 extends over 15 amino acids. The V gene's germline CDR1 is MDHEN and CDR2 SYDVKM. CDR3 protein: CAISSDRVGSYEQYF. CDR3 nucleotide sequence: TGTGCCATAAGTTCAGACAGGGTCGGTTCCTACGAGCAGTACTTC.

This clonotype was found once. This chain joins TRBV28 and TRBJ1-6; no reliable D call. Looked up from germline, CDR1 is MDHEN and CDR2 is SYDVKM. With 2 bases removed from V and 15 bases from J, the gap between germline ends came to 8 bases. The CDR3 covers 11 residues. CDR3 protein: CASSLGFHLHF. DNA of the CDR3: TGTGCCAGCAGTTTAGGATTTCACCTCCACTTT.